This T cell receptor beta chain comes out of a study of shared clonotypes between healthy human individuals. Only CD45RO-negative cells positively selected for CCR7 counted as naive CD8 cells, so terminally differentiated effector memory CD45RA+ cells were excluded. The V gene lost 5 bases and the J gene lost 4 bases, with 12 bases spanning the gap. Germline CDR1 and CDR2: SGHAT and FQDESV (reference sequence). CDR3 size: 13 residues. The protocol was immunoSEQ multiplex PCR, while the TCRdb copy is restricted to in-frame clones and leaves out a portion. The sample consists of around 550,000 clones, about 95% of them appearing once.

This rearrangement joins TRBV11-1 to TRBJ2-7; maybe TRBD1 (6 bases). Sequenced: naive CD8+ T cells sorted from blood. The source of this sequence is a woman in her 30s in good health. The CDR3 reads CASSIRTEYEQYF. The CDR3 DNA reads as TGTGCCAGCAGCATTCGGACAGAGTACGAGCAGTACTTC.